These 29 T cell receptor beta chains share one sample of origin, sequenced in a study of T cell responses to AZD1222 COVID-19 vaccine. Using immunoSEQ multiplex PCR, the repertoire was profiled, and TCRdb retains in-frame clones only, with some absent. Of about 92,000 clones in the sample, about nine tenths were seen once. The sample here was peripheral blood, taken on day 0 of AZD1222 vaccination. The receptors here all came from an adult in good health.

J is TRBJ1-2 and V is TRBV19; D may be TRBD1 (6 bases). The CDR3 covers 13 residues. V lost 5 bases to trimming and J lost 7 bases, with 14 bases between them. The germline gives CDR1 LNHDA, CDR2 SQIVND (reference sequence). CDR3: CASSPGGQLGYTF. For the CDR3, the DNA is TGTGCCAGTAGTCCGGGGGGGCAACTTGGCTACACCTTC.

This clone has a single count. DNA of the CDR3: TGCGCCAGCAGCTTGGATGGGAGGGGCACTGAAGCTTTCTTT. It translates to CASSLDGRGTEAFF. This chain links TRBV5-1 with TRBJ1-1; D might be TRBD1 (5 bases). The germline V gene encodes CDR1 SGHRS and CDR2 YFSETQ. V lost 0 bases and J 4 bases, leaving 10 bases between the germline ends. This CDR3 spans 14 amino acids. Drawing the rest from reference TRBV5-1 and TRBJ1-1, the complete variable domain is KAGVTQTPRYLIKTRGQQVTLSCSPISGHRSVSWYQQTPGQGLQFLFEYFSETQRNKGNFPGRFSGRQFSNSRSEMNVSTLELGDSALYLCASSLDGRGTEAFFGQGTRLTVV.

This chain connects TRBV2 to TRBJ2-5; TRBD2 might be the D (6 bases). Trimming pared 6 bases from V and 1 base from J, leaving 12 bases between. Germline CDR1 and CDR2: SNHLY and FYNNEI. This CDR3 has 14 amino acids. The CDR3, as DNA: TGTGCCAGCAGGGAGGGCAGGCTCCAAGAGACCCAGTACTTC. It specifies CASREGRLQETQYF.

The chain couples TRBV2 to TRBJ2-1; D might be TRBD1 or TRBD2, each matching 5 bases. With 4 bases removed from V and 7 bases from J, the gap between germline ends came to 11 bases. This CDR3 has 13 residues. Germline lookup yields CDR1 SNHLY and CDR2 FYNNEI. This CDR3 is CASSVGTVNEQFF. CDR3 sequence (DNA): TGTGCCAGCAGTGTTGGGACGGTGAATGAGCAGTTCTTC.

This rearrangement joins TRBV5-1 to TRBJ2-2, with no clear D. This CDR3 has 15 amino acids. Germline V gene lookup returns CDR1 SGHRS and CDR2 YFSETQ. Deletions cut 0 bases from V and 2 bases from J, with 8 bases between. Here the CDR3 DNA reads TGCGCCAGCAGCTTGGTAACCGGAAACACCGGGGAGCTGTTTTTT. This encodes CASSLVTGNTGELFF.

The J gene is TRBJ2-1, the V gene TRBV18; TRBD2 matches at 10 bases. The germline gives CDR1 KGHSH, CDR2 LQKENI. V shed 3 bases, J shed 3 bases, and the junction held 8 bases outside the gene matches. The CDR3 length is 17 residues. The CDR3, as DNA: TGTGCCAGCTCACCCCTTAGGACTAGCGGAGGCTACAATGAGCAGTTCTTC. Translated: CASSPLRTSGGYNEQFF. The variable domain in full, with the rest retrieved from reference TRBV18 and TRBJ2-1, is NAGVMQNPRHLVRRRGQEARLRCSPMKGHSHVYWYRQLPEEGLKFMVYLQKENIIDESGMPKERFSAEFPKEGPSILRIQQVVRGDSAAYFCASSPLRTSGGYNEQFFGPGTRLTVL.

The chain joins TRBV30 to TRBJ1-4; no definite D call. The germline V gene encodes CDR1 GTSNPN and CDR2 SVGIG (reference sequence). This CDR3 comprises 14 residues. Trimming pared 6 bases from V and 0 bases from J, leaving 11 bases between. DNA for the CDR3: TGTGCCTGCCTCTTGAAAGCAACTAATGAAAAACTGTTTTTT. Protein: CACLLKATNEKLFF.

The chain couples TRBV5-1 to TRBJ1-2; tentative D call: TRBD1 (6 bases). CDR1 and CDR2 (germline): SGHRS, YFSETQ. Trimming stripped 2 bases from V and 3 bases from J, with 17 bases between. The length of the CDR3 is 16 residues. The CDR3 reads CASSLRPGRGDYGYTF. The CDR3 DNA reads as TGCGCCAGCAGCTTAAGGCCGGGCAGGGGCGACTATGGCTACACCTTC.

The chain carries TRBV7-8 and TRBJ1-2; D may be TRBD1 (5 bases). Germline CDR1 SGHVS, CDR2 FQNEAQ. Trimming pared 5 bases from V and 2 bases from J, leaving 12 bases between. The CDR3 length is 14 residues. The CDR3 coding sequence is TGTGCCAGCAGCGGGCGGGAGGGGAACTATGGCTACACCTTC. Its translation: CASSGREGNYGYTF.

The J gene is TRBJ1-5, the V gene TRBV28; D may be TRBD1 (5 bases). The CDR3 is 14 residues long. CDR1 is MDHEN and CDR2 is SYDVKM in the germline V gene. Trimming stripped 5 bases from V and 2 bases from J, with 10 bases between. CDR3 amino acids: CASSAQGRNQPQHF. The CDR3 region has the DNA TGTGCCAGCAGTGCCCAGGGACGCAATCAGCCCCAGCATTTT.

This sequence joins TRBV24-1 and TRBJ2-3; D is possibly TRBD2 (6 bases). Trimming took off 4 bases at V and 0 bases at J, with 13 bases between the two ends. This CDR3 has 16 residues. Germline loops: CDR1 KGHDR, CDR2 SFDVKD. This CDR3 is CATSDPGGASTDTQYF. The DNA of the CDR3 is TGTGCCACCAGTGACCCTGGAGGGGCGAGCACAGATACGCAGTATTTT.

V usage is TRBV2 and J usage is TRBJ1-5; 8 nucleotides line up with TRBD1. There are 14 residues in the CDR3. J gave up 7 bases and V 5 bases, and 7 bases lay outside the gene matches. CDR1 and CDR2 from the germline V gene are SNHLY and FYNNEI. The CDR3 loop is CASSQTGVEQPQHF. The DNA of the CDR3 is TGTGCCAGCAGTCAGACAGGGGTTGAGCAGCCCCAGCATTTT.

The genes are TRBV2 and TRBJ2-7; no reliable D call. The germline V gene encodes CDR1 SNHLY and CDR2 FYNNEI. The CDR3 runs to 14 residues. V lost 5 bases to trimming and J lost 3 bases, with 14 bases between them. The CDR3 bases are TGTGCCAGCAGTTCCCCCTCCCGGTTCTACGAGCAGTACTTC. Translating it yields CASSSPSRFYEQYF.

Sample share makes this clone medium-sized (0.01 to 0.1%). V usage is TRBV5-4 and J usage is TRBJ2-1, with TRBD1 matching 7 bases. The germline V gene has CDR1 SGHNT and CDR2 YYREEE (reference sequence). The ends lost 4 bases at V and 8 bases at J; junction bases unmatched: 9. The length of the CDR3 is 14 residues. The DNA for the CDR3 is TGTGCCAGCAGCCAGACAACCCAGGGGGATGAGCAGTTCTTC. This codes for CASSQTTQGDEQFF.

The rearrangement joins TRBV12-3 or TRBV12-4 to TRBJ2-7; D might be TRBD1 (6 bases). V shed 6 bases and J shed 3 bases, with 9 bases lying between them. CDR3 size: 12 residues. The CDR3 is CASSFRGYEQYF. The CDR3 DNA follows: TGTGCCAGCAGCTTCAGGGGCTACGAGCAGTACTTC.

This clone was detected a few times. The chain uses TRBV7-3 and TRBJ2-7; 11 nucleotides line up with TRBD2. The CDR3 has 15 amino acids. Germline V gene data show CDR1 as SGHTA and CDR2 as FQGTGA. V lost 6 bases and J lost 5; bases outside the gene matches: 9. CDR3 sequence: CASSLAGGTSHEQYF. The CDR3 DNA is TGTGCCAGCAGTCTAGCGGGAGGTACTTCCCACGAGCAGTACTTC.

The rearrangement joins TRBV3-1 (or the pseudogene TRBV3-2) to TRBJ1-4; D is unresolved. This CDR3 spans 13 amino acids. Trimming left V 4 bases short and J 2 bases short, with 5 bases between. Per the germline V gene, CDR1 is LGHDT and CDR2 is YNNKEL (reference sequence). Here the CDR3 DNA reads TGTGCCAGCAGCCGAATGACTAATGAAAAACTGTTTTTT. This sequence encodes CASSRMTNEKLFF.

In nucleotides, the CDR3 is TGTGCCAGCAGCCGAGACAGGGATTTTTACAATGAGCAGTTCTTC. This sequence encodes CASSRDRDFYNEQFF. The V gene is TRBV5-4, the J gene TRBJ2-1; 7 bases are shared with TRBD1. The CDR3 contains 15 residues. J was trimmed by 4 bases and V by 4 bases; bases with no gene match: 8. CDR1 is SGHNT and CDR2 is YYREEE in the germline V gene (reference sequence).

The rearrangement uses TRBV28 and TRBJ2-2, with TRBD2 matching over 7 bases. Germline V gene lookup returns CDR1 MDHEN and CDR2 SYDVKM. Losses at the gene ends were 3 bases for V and 5 bases for J; bases not matched to a gene: 3. The CDR3 is 14 amino acids. The CDR3 bases are TGTGCCAGCAGTTTGGGGGGGAGAACCGGGGAGCTGTTTTTT. This gives the protein CASSLGGRTGELFF. Variable domain in full (rest from reference TRBV28 and TRBJ2-2): DVKVTQSSRYLVKRTGEKVFLECVQDMDHENMFWYRQDPGLGLRLIYFSYDVKMKEKGDIPEGYSVSREKKERFSLILESASTNQTSMYLCASSLGGRTGELFFGEGSRLTVL.

The rearrangement uses TRBV5-4 and TRBJ2-5; 12 nucleotides agree with TRBD2. Germline trimming cut 5 bases from V and 5 bases from J; bases unmatched to any gene: 16. Germline CDR1 reads SGHNT; CDR2 reads YYREEE (reference sequence). The CDR3 consists of 18 residues. CDR3 loop: CASRVSASGGAARETQYF. The CDR3 DNA sequence: TGTGCCAGCAGAGTTTCGGCTAGCGGGGGGGCCGCAAGGGAGACCCAGTACTTC. Full variable domain (missing parts from reference TRBV5-4 and TRBJ2-5): ETGVTQSPTHLIKTRGQQVTLRCSSQSGHNTVSWYQQALGQGPQFIFQYYREEENGRGNFPPRFSGLQFPNYSSELNVNALELDDSALYLCASRVSASGGAARETQYFGPGTRLLVL.

CDR3 protein: CASSVLTSGETQYF. CDR3 nucleotides: TGTGCCAGCAGCGTATTGACTAGCGGGGAGACCCAGTACTTC. This chain uses TRBV11-2 with TRBJ2-5, with 10 bases that match TRBD2. Germline V gives CDR1 SGHAT, CDR2 FQNNGV. The junction had 5 bases not matched to a gene; V was cut back by 5 bases and J by 5 bases. This CDR3 has 14 amino acids.

The rearrangement links TRBV7-9 to TRBJ1-3; D not resolved. The CDR3 runs to 14 residues. V lost 6 bases, J lost 1 base, and 10 bases lay in between. Looked up from germline, CDR1 is SEHNR and CDR2 is FQNEAQ (reference sequence). The CDR3 coding sequence is TGTGCCAGCAGGCGGGGTCCGTCTGGAAACACCATATATTTT. Its protein product is CASRRGPSGNTIYF.

The chain carries TRBV7-2 and TRBJ2-7; D is undetermined. The germline V gene encodes CDR1 SGHTA and CDR2 FQGNSA. The CDR3 has 11 residues. The V gene lost 5 bases and the J gene lost 3 bases, with 5 bases spanning the gap. The CDR3, as DNA: TGTGCCAGCAGCCCCCACTACGAGCAGTACTTC. Its protein product is CASSPHYEQYF.

The J gene is TRBJ2-7, the V gene TRBV19; perhaps TRBD1 as D (6 bases). Germline CDR1 is LNHDA and CDR2 is SQIVND (reference sequence). Trimming removed 8 bases from V and 5 bases from J, with 19 bases in between. CDR3 length: 14 amino acids. In nucleotides, the CDR3 is TGTGCCAGTTCATGGGGGCCCGGGTCCCACGAGCAGTACTTC. Amino acid sequence: CASSWGPGSHEQYF.

The chain links TRBV2 to TRBJ1-4, with 10 bases fitting TRBD1. Germline CDR1 and CDR2: SNHLY and FYNNEI. The V and J ends lost 2 bases and 7 bases, in that order; junction bases with no gene match: 4. CDR3 length: 15 amino acids. CDR3 nucleotide sequence: TGTGCCAGCAGTGAACCGGGACAGGGGCGTGAAAAACTGTTTTTT. It is translated as CASSEPGQGREKLFF.

This clone was recorded once. This rearrangement joins TRBV5-1 to TRBJ1-4; a possible D gene is TRBD1 (6 bases). This CDR3 is 17 amino acids long. CDR1 SGHRS and CDR2 YFSETQ come from the germline V gene. The V and J ends lost 4 bases and 8 bases respectively, with 24 bases between them. CDR3 amino acids: CASSLVNSGARNEKLFF. CDR3 nucleotides: TGCGCCAGCAGCCTAGTCAACTCAGGGGCCCGGAACGAAAAACTGTTTTTT.

This chain connects TRBV3-1 (or the pseudogene TRBV3-2) to TRBJ2-7; D not resolved. The ends were cut back, 4 bases at V and 0 bases at J, with 10 bases in the middle. Germline V gene sequence: CDR1 LGHDT, CDR2 YNNKEL (reference sequence). This CDR3 is built from 14 residues. CDR3 loop: CASSPDAYSYEQYF. The CDR3 coding sequence is TGTGCCAGCAGCCCGGACGCGTACTCCTACGAGCAGTACTTC.

This sequence joins TRBV5-1 and TRBJ2-2; 7 bases line up with TRBD1. The CDR3 has 14 amino acids. Trimming took 5 bases from V and 4 from J; bases not matched to a gene: 5. Per germline, CDR1 SGHRS and CDR2 YFSETQ. CDR3 loop: CASSWDSGTGELFF. CDR3 in DNA: TGCGCCAGCAGTTGGGACAGTGGCACCGGGGAGCTGTTTTTT.

This clone was seen a handful of times. V is TRBV15 and J is TRBJ1-4; no firm D call. The CDR3 covers 12 residues. The germline V gene encodes CDR1 LNHNV and CDR2 YYDKDF (reference sequence). Trimming took 2 bases from V and 8 from J, leaving 6 bases between them. CDR3 nucleotide sequence: TGTGCCACCAGCAGAACGAGGGAAAAACTGTTTTTT. It specifies CATSRTREKLFF. The entire variable domain, with the rest obtained from reference TRBV15 and TRBJ1-4, is as follows: DAMVIQNPRYQVTQFGKPVTLSCSQTLNHNVMYWYQQKSSQAPKLLFHYYDKDFNNEADTPDNFQSRRPNTSFCFLDIRSPGLGDTAMYLCATSRTREKLFFGSGTQLSVL.